One sample yielded the 25 T cell receptor beta chains listed below, sequenced in a study of identical twins (TCRdb year 2016). Library preparation used 5' RACE. These reads were obtained on an Illumina HiSeq 2000. TCRdb cleaned the public reads at Q25 with fastp, built clones with MiXCR and kept in-frame beta chains. Each CDR3 protein appears once, grouped with its most common genes and DNA. Across this sample there are 750,000 to 950,000 distinct CDR3 sequences, with about 12% seen only once. The ten top clones hold 1.5% to 2% of the sample. This sample was also put to use in a study of yellow fever vaccine responses in identical twins.

Sequenced sample: PBMCs. These TCRs come from a woman aged 18 to 35 in good health.

In its sample, this clonotype was seen many times. Here the CDR3 reads CASSQARRLAGTYEQYF. The CDR3 DNA reads TGCGCCAGCAGCCAAGCTAGGAGACTAGCGGGGACCTACGAGCAGTACTTC. This chain uses TRBV4-1 with TRBJ2-7; 11 bases fit TRBD2. Trimming at V came to 1 base and at J to 2 bases, leaving 7 bases not matched to a gene. The germline gives CDR1 MGHRA, CDR2 YSYEKL. There are 17 residues in the CDR3.

This clonotype has at least ten counts. This chain joins TRBV3-1 and TRBJ2-6, with 10 positions matching TRBD2. J lost 4 bases, V lost 4 bases, and 7 bases had no gene match. This CDR3 contains 17 residues. Germline V CDR1 and CDR2: LGHDT, YNNKEL (reference sequence). CDR3 protein: CASSLRTSGQGANVLTF. The CDR3 DNA reads TGTGCCAGCAGCCTCCGGACTAGCGGACAAGGGGCCAACGTCCTGACTTTC.

This clonotype has more than one count but fewer than ten. The chain recombines TRBV5-1 with TRBJ2-3; D not resolved. The CDR3 covers 12 residues. Germline V gives CDR1 SGHRS, CDR2 YFSETQ. The V end was cut by 6 bases, the J end by 3 bases, with 8 bases between. The CDR3 nucleotides are TGCGCCAGCAAAAGGTCGACAGATACGCAGTATTTT. Amino acids: CASKRSTDTQYF.

There are a few counts of this clonotype. V and J are TRBV6-5 and TRBJ2-4; D call uncertain. Germline CDR1 and CDR2: MNHEY and SVGAGI. Trimming left V 0 bases short and J 7 bases short, with 1 base between. The CDR3 is 11 amino acids. CDR3 DNA: TGTGCCAGCAGTTACTCTAACATTCAGTACTTC. Amino acid sequence: CASSYSNIQYF.

The rearrangement links TRBV28 to TRBJ2-7; 9 nucleotides line up with TRBD1. CDR3 size: 19 residues. V trimming: 7 bases; J trimming: 0 bases; junction bases outside the gene matches: 19. Germline V lookup: CDR1 MDHEN, CDR2 SYDVKM. CDR3 coding DNA: TGTGCCAGCATTACCCTCCGGGACAGGGTTAGGGAATACTCCTACGAGCAGTACGTC. Protein product: CASITLRDRVREYSYEQYV.

CDR3 loop: CASSPNPGLTNEQFF. Written as DNA, the CDR3 is TGTGCCAGCTCACCTAATCCGGGACTTACCAATGAGCAGTTCTTC. This chain joins TRBV18 and TRBJ2-1; weak D call: TRBD2 (6 bases). Trimming cost V 3 bases and J 6 bases, with 15 bases left between them. Germline values: CDR1 KGHSH, CDR2 LQKENI. CDR3 length: 15 amino acids.

This clonotype was seen a handful of times. The chain joins TRBV15 to TRBJ2-3; 14 nucleotides line up with TRBD2. The CDR3 consists of 20 residues. The V gene end was trimmed by 3 bases and the J gene end by 4 bases; junction bases not matched to a gene: 15. Germline CDR1 LNHNV, CDR2 YYDKDF (reference sequence). Written as DNA, the CDR3 is TGTGCCACCAGCAGGCGCCTAGGACTAGCGGGAGGAGGGCGCCCAGATACGCAGTATTTT. Its translation is CATSRRLGLAGGGRPDTQYF.

The chain recombines TRBV24-1 with TRBJ2-3; 9 bases match TRBD2. This CDR3 has 17 residues. From germline, CDR1 is KGHDR and CDR2 SFDVKD. The trim removed 2 bases at V and 1 base at J, leaving 6 bases unmatched. The CDR3 sequence: CATSDSFRTSGTDTQYF. Here the CDR3 DNA reads TGTGCCACCAGTGATTCATTTCGGACTAGCGGCACAGATACGCAGTATTTT.

Many counts were recorded for this clonotype. The chain carries TRBV7-9 and TRBJ1-2; possible D gene TRBD1, 5 bases. Looked up from germline, CDR1 is SEHNR and CDR2 is FQNEAQ (reference sequence). The CDR3 loop spans 10 amino acids. CDR3 coding DNA: TGTGCAATGGGGGAGTATGGCTACACCTTC. This sequence encodes CAMGEYGYTF.

This clonotype was counted many times. The gene calls are TRBV5-1 and TRBJ2-7; 7 nucleotides align to TRBD1. V lost 5 bases to trimming and J lost 4 bases; unmatched junction nucleotides: 12. Per the germline V gene, CDR1 is SGHRS and CDR2 is YFSETQ. The CDR3 contains 15 residues. The CDR3 loop is CASRYTGVSSYEQYF. CDR3 sequence (DNA): TGCGCCAGCAGATATACAGGGGTCTCTTCGTACGAGCAGTACTTC.

This clonotype was seen only a few times. The chain joins TRBV3-1 to TRBJ2-1; D may be TRBD1 (5 bases). The germline V and J ends were trimmed by 4 bases and 8 bases, with 18 bases remaining between them. Germline V gene sequence: CDR1 LGHDT, CDR2 YNNKEL (reference sequence). The CDR3 runs 15 residues. The CDR3: CASSRSLSGLDEQFF. In DNA, the CDR3 is TGTGCCAGCAGCCGGAGTCTTTCAGGGTTGGATGAGCAGTTCTTC.

Only a few counts were recorded for this clonotype. The chain combines TRBV14 with TRBJ2-1; 12 positions match TRBD2. The CDR3 loop spans 24 amino acids. In germline, CDR1 is SGHDN, CDR2 FVKESK. V lost 0 bases, J lost 7 bases, and 28 bases stayed unmatched. Here the CDR3 DNA reads TGTGCCAGCAGCCAAGATCCATATCGGGCAGCTCATTACCGACTAGCGGGAGAAGGTAATGAGCAGTTCTTC. Protein: CASSQDPYRAAHYRLAGEGNEQFF.

This clonotype has a handful of counts. J is TRBJ1-5 and V is TRBV12-3 or TRBV12-4, with no clear D. The CDR3 spans 15 residues. V shed 4 bases and J shed 6 bases, with 16 bases lying between them. The DNA for the CDR3 is TGTGCCAGCAGTTACGGTCGACTGTCGGGTCAGCCCCAGCATTTT. This codes for CASSYGRLSGQPQHF.

This clonotype was counted a few times. The chain combines TRBV10-3 with TRBJ2-1, with TRBD2 as a possible D gene (5 bases). The germline gives CDR1 ENHRY, CDR2 SYGVKD. Deletions cut 4 bases from V and 4 bases from J, with 14 bases between. The CDR3 consists of 15 residues. The CDR3 sequence: CAISAGSGRYNEQFF. CDR3 bases: TGTGCCATCAGTGCGGGGAGTGGGCGGTACAATGAGCAGTTCTTC.

V gene TRBV7-6 combines with J gene TRBJ2-3, with 7 positions matching TRBD1. V trimming: 0 bases; J trimming: 4 bases; junction bases outside the gene matches: 7. In germline, CDR1 is SGHVS, CDR2 FNYEAQ. CDR3 length: 16 residues. Here the CDR3 reads CASSLAGGLGPDTQYF. CDR3 sequence (DNA): TGTGCCAGCAGCTTAGCAGGGGGCCTTGGGCCAGATACGCAGTATTTT.

This clonotype turned up a few times. V usage is TRBV9 and J usage is TRBJ2-1; D unresolved. The germline CDR1 and CDR2 sequences are SGDLS and YYNGEE. The CDR3 runs to 13 residues. The ends were cut back, 0 bases at V and 9 bases at J, with 10 bases in the middle. This CDR3 is CASSVGLVTEQFF. As DNA, the CDR3 is TGTGCCAGCAGCGTAGGCTTAGTCACTGAGCAGTTCTTC.

The chain links TRBV29-1 to TRBJ2-1; possible D gene TRBD1, 6 bases. Germline CDR1 and CDR2: SQVTM and ANQGSEA. V was trimmed by 3 bases and J by 2 bases, leaving 11 bases between them. The CDR3 has 14 amino acids. This chain's CDR3 is CSVDRDMPYNEQFF. The DNA for the CDR3 is TGCAGCGTTGACCGGGACATGCCCTACAATGAGCAGTTCTTC.

This clonotype was recorded a few times. The chain has TRBV6-5 and TRBJ2-3; the match to TRBD2 covers 13 bases. J gave up 5 bases and V 2 bases, and 10 bases lay outside the gene matches. This CDR3 contains 18 residues. Germline V gene data show CDR1 as MNHEY and CDR2 as SVGAGI. The CDR3 sequence: CASSYGSGTSGVRDTQYF. The CDR3 DNA is TGTGCCAGCAGTTACGGTAGTGGGACTAGCGGGGTGCGAGATACGCAGTATTTT.

This clonotype was detected ten times or more. The rearrangement joins TRBV20-1 to TRBJ2-5; 14 bases align to TRBD2. There are 18 residues in the CDR3. Germline V gives CDR1 DFQATT, CDR2 SNEGSKA (reference sequence). Losses at the gene ends were 3 bases for V and 4 bases for J; bases not matched to a gene: 13. CDR3 bases: TGCAGTGCTAGCCGTACCGGGACTAGCGGGAGTAAACGAGAGACCCAGTACTTC. It encodes CSASRTGTSGSKRETQYF.

A few counts support this clonotype. This chain uses TRBV7-2 with TRBJ2-3; D possibly corresponds to TRBD2 (5 bases). Looked up from germline, CDR1 is SGHTA and CDR2 is FQGNSA. The CDR3 covers 15 residues. V lost 3 bases and J 0 bases, leaving 10 bases between the germline ends. The CDR3 sequence is CASSLLSGSTDTQYF. For the CDR3, the DNA is TGTGCCAGCAGCTTGTTGAGCGGAAGCACAGATACGCAGTATTTT.

Many counts were recorded for this clonotype. The chain joins TRBV28 to TRBJ2-3; the match to TRBD2 covers 9 bases. Trimming took 4 bases from V and 5 from J; bases not matched to a gene: 7. Germline CDR1 is MDHEN and CDR2 is SYDVKM. The CDR3 runs to 15 residues. CDR3 residues: CASSSGGRAEDTQYF. Here the CDR3 DNA reads TGTGCCAGCAGTTCGGGCGGGAGGGCGGAAGATACGCAGTATTTT.

This clonotype has ten or more counts. The chain employs TRBV7-2 and TRBJ2-3; D remains ambiguous. V shed 7 bases and J shed 1 base, with 15 bases lying between them. The germline V gene encodes CDR1 SGHTA and CDR2 FQGNSA. This CDR3 has 15 residues. The DNA for the CDR3 is TGTGCCAGCACCCCTTGGGGTTACGGCACAGATACGCAGTATTTT. It specifies CASTPWGYGTDTQYF.

The sample holds a few counts of this clonotype. The CDR3 protein is CASSIGTSGSAEQYF. DNA of the CDR3: TGTGCCAGCAGCATTGGGACTAGCGGGAGTGCCGAGCAGTACTTC. The chain carries TRBV7-2 and TRBJ2-7, with TRBD2 matching 14 bases. The junction had 6 bases not matched to a gene; V was cut back by 5 bases and J by 6 bases. CDR1 SGHTA and CDR2 FQGNSA come from the germline V gene. CDR3 length equals 15 residues.

This clonotype has only a few counts. This chain joins TRBV27 and TRBJ1-6, with 7 bases that match TRBD1. Germline assignment: CDR1 MNHEY and CDR2 SMNVEV (reference sequence). The CDR3 loop spans 14 amino acids. Trimming at V came to 4 bases and at J to 10 bases, leaving 7 bases not matched to a gene. This CDR3 is CASSYTGDRSPLHF. CDR3 nucleotides: TGTGCCAGCAGTTATACAGGGGACCGATCACCCCTCCACTTT.

Ten or more counts support this clonotype. The V call is TRBV3-1, the J call TRBJ2-1; D ambiguous. There are 15 residues in the CDR3. V lost 3 bases and J 0 bases, leaving 9 bases between the germline ends. Germline V gene lookup returns CDR1 LGHDT and CDR2 YNNKEL (reference sequence). The CDR3 nucleotides read TGTGCCAGCAGCCAGGGCACAAGCTCCTACAATGAGCAGTTCTTC. Translating gives CASSQGTSSYNEQFF.